These 6 T cell receptor beta chains came from one sample sequenced in a study of tissue T cells after allogeneic stem cell transplantation (dated by TCRdb to between 2021 and 2024). The time point label corresponds to: recipient (host-origin) PBMCs collected before allo-HCT. The protocol used for the library was the immunoSEQ multiplex PCR assay. TCRdb took this table from immuneACCESS and kept in-frame rearrangements with V and J called. Such tables lack part of the clones; where checked against another copy, unresolved V genes explain under half of the gap, and the rest is unexplained. The sample table contains tens of thousands of clones; only one count was recorded for roughly 92% of them. Around 3.8% of the sample is in the top ten clones. The input for sequencing was blood, taken before transplantation. All receptors derive from a woman aged 40-70 years who later had graft-versus-host disease after an allogeneic stem cell transplant.

CDR3 DNA sequence: TGTGCCAGCAGCCCGGGAGAAGGGCGCGGCACAGATACGCAGTATTTT. Its protein is CASSPGEGRGTDTQYF. The chain carries TRBV6-2 or TRBV6-3 and TRBJ2-3; perhaps TRBD2 as D (6 bases). The CDR3 has 16 amino acids. Germline CDR1 MNHEY, CDR2 SVGEGT. Trimming shortened V by 6 bases and J by 1 base, and 17 bases separated the two germline ends.

This clone appeared a single time. This chain connects TRBV6-5 to TRBJ2-3; no clear D. Trimming stripped 6 bases from V and 8 bases from J, with 18 bases between. Germline V gene data show CDR1 as MNHEY and CDR2 as SVGAGI. The CDR3 runs 14 residues. In DNA, the CDR3 is TGTGCCAGCAGCCCCTCGACCCAGGATTTTACGCAGTATTTT. This codes for CASSPSTQDFTQYF.

V and J are TRBV6-2 or TRBV6-3 and TRBJ2-1; no clear D. There are 19 residues in the CDR3. Deletions cut 3 bases from V and 0 bases from J, with 21 bases between. Germline CDR1 and CDR2: MNHEY and SVGEGT. The CDR3 coding sequence is TGTGCCAGCAGTTATATTCCCAGTTCCTCACGAGGCTCCTACAATGAGCAGTTCTTC. It encodes CASSYIPSSSRGSYNEQFF.

The CDR3 DNA reads TGTGCCAGCAGTGAAGCTTTAGCGGGGGGCCTCAATCAGCCCCAGCATTTT. This encodes CASSEALAGGLNQPQHF. V usage is TRBV6-1 and J usage is TRBJ1-5; D is perhaps TRBD1 (6 bases). Looked up from germline, CDR1 is MNHNS and CDR2 is SASEGT. V lost 0 bases to trimming and J lost 3 bases, with 15 bases between them. This CDR3 has 17 residues.

Written as DNA, the CDR3 is TGTGCCAGTAGTCCGTACCCGGGGCTAAACACCGGGGAGCTGTTTTTT. Protein product: CASSPYPGLNTGELFF. The rearrangement joins TRBV19 to TRBJ2-2; D might be TRBD1 or TRBD2, each matching 5 bases. The length of the CDR3 is 16 residues. The germline V gene has CDR1 LNHDA and CDR2 SQIVND (reference sequence). V dropped 5 bases and J dropped 2 bases, with 15 bases sitting between them.

CDR3 amino acids: CASSDEYNEQFF. In nucleotides, the CDR3 is TGTGCCAGCAGCGACGAATACAATGAGCAGTTCTTC. The rearrangement links TRBV7-9 to TRBJ2-1; D ambiguous. The CDR3 runs 12 residues. From germline, CDR1 is SEHNR and CDR2 FQNEAQ (reference sequence). V was pared by 5 bases and J by 4 bases, with 6 bases between.